This TCR beta chain was captured in a study of T cell changes during pregnancy in multiple sclerosis. The protocol was immunoSEQ multiplex PCR, while the TCRdb copy is restricted to in-frame clones and leaves out a portion. Found here are tens of thousands of clones, roughly 90% of them singletons; the top ten hold 1.4%. The germline V gene encodes CDR1 MNHNY and CDR2 SVGAGI (reference sequence). The CDR3 sequence is 15 residues long. The germline V and J ends were trimmed by 7 bases and 4 bases, with 20 bases remaining between them. This TCR derives from a female donor with multiple sclerosis, enrolled in a pregnancy study. The J gene is TRBJ2-7, the V gene TRBV6-6; tentatively, D is TRBD2 (5 bases). Sequenced material: peripheral blood, taken in the third trimester of pregnancy. This CDR3 reads CASIGEGGRIYEQYF. CDR3 coding DNA: TGTGCCAGCATCGGAGAGGGCGGCAGAATTTACGAGCAGTACTTC.